Listed here are 18 T cell receptor beta chains from one sample, sequenced in a study of identical twins. MiXCR, run by TCRdb on the 5' RACE reads, gives a single entry per CDR3 protein. The sample includes 690,000 or so distinct CDR3 sequences, over 8.5% of them seen just once. The sample was also reused in another study, on yellow fever vaccine responses in identical twins.

The sample comprised PBMCs. These receptors came from a woman aged 18-29 years in good health.

V and J are TRBV5-8 and TRBJ2-5, with D perhaps TRBD1 or TRBD2 (6 bases each). V was shortened by 0 bases and J by 4 bases, with 10 bases between the two germline ends. This CDR3 is 14 amino acids long. Germline lookup yields CDR1 SGHTS and CDR2 YDEGEE. CDR3 loop: CASSLGTAGETQYF. The CDR3 nucleotides are TGTGCCAGCAGCTTGGGGACAGCGGGAGAGACCCAGTACTTC.

The chain recombines TRBV5-1 with TRBJ2-1, with 13 bases identical to TRBD2. The V gene's germline CDR1 is SGHRS and CDR2 YFSETQ. The CDR3 contains 15 residues. V gave up 0 bases and J gave up 7 bases; unmatched junction bases: 1. CDR3 sequence (DNA): TGCGCCAGCAGCTTGGAGACTAGCGGGAGGAATGAGCAGTTCTTC. Its protein product is CASSLETSGRNEQFF.

The CDR3 bases are TGTGCCAGCAGTTATGTTAGCGGGAGTATTTACGAGCAGTACTTC. The encoded protein is CASSYVSGSIYEQYF. The chain has TRBV6-2 or TRBV6-3 and TRBJ2-7, with 9 bases aligning to TRBD2. The CDR3 has 15 residues. The germline CDR1 and CDR2 sequences are MNHEY and SVGEGT. V lost 3 bases and J lost 4; bases outside the gene matches: 7.

This chain joins TRBV5-1 and TRBJ2-4, with 7 bases identical to TRBD1. The CDR3 totals 15 residues. Germline V gives CDR1 SGHRS, CDR2 YFSETQ. With 0 bases clipped from V and 7 bases from J, the junction kept 7 bases outside the gene matches. The CDR3 here is CASSLEVGQRNIQYF. The CDR3 DNA reads TGCGCCAGCAGCTTGGAAGTGGGACAGAGGAACATTCAGTACTTC.

This clonotype was counted between two and nine times. The chain combines TRBV2 with TRBJ2-2; D call uncertain. In germline, CDR1 is SNHLY, CDR2 FYNNEI. The CDR3 totals 15 residues. V was shortened by 5 bases and J by 4 bases, with 14 bases between the two germline ends. The CDR3 DNA sequence: TGTGCCAGCAGTCTACAGATGGTAACCACCGGGGAGCTGTTTTTT. The encoded protein is CASSLQMVTTGELFF.

V gene TRBV28 combines with J gene TRBJ2-1; perhaps TRBD2 as D (6 bases). The CDR3 contains 18 residues. Germline loops: CDR1 MDHEN, CDR2 SYDVKM. V was cut by 6 bases and J by 7 bases, with 28 bases left in between. The CDR3 region is CASSPSWSGAGLGNEQFF. CDR3 sequence (DNA): TGTGCCAGCAGCCCCAGTTGGTCTGGCGCGGGGTTGGGGAATGAGCAGTTCTTC.

This clonotype was seen ten or more times. CDR3 coding DNA: TGTGCCCGGGGACAGGCCTATGGGGCCGGGGAGCTGTTTTTT. It specifies CARGQAYGAGELFF. The rearrangement links TRBV30 to TRBJ2-2; 8 bases fit TRBD1. This CDR3 spans 14 amino acids. CDR1 and CDR2 from the germline V gene are GTSNPN and SVGIG (reference sequence). V lost 8 bases to trimming and J lost 6 bases; unmatched junction nucleotides: 11.

This clonotype has only a few counts. The chain couples TRBV6-2 or TRBV6-3 to TRBJ2-7; maybe TRBD1 (5 bases). Trimming cost V 2 bases and J 5 bases, with 13 bases left between them. Looked up from germline, CDR1 is MNHEY and CDR2 is SVGEGT. This CDR3 is built from 14 residues. CDR3 in DNA: TGTGCCAGCAGTTACAGAGGACAAAGGCACGAGCAGTACTTC. Protein: CASSYRGQRHEQYF.

This clonotype appeared many times. This sequence joins TRBV20-1 and TRBJ2-7; D is perhaps TRBD2 (5 bases). CDR3 length equals 12 residues. Looked up from germline, CDR1 is DFQATT and CDR2 is SNEGSKA (reference sequence). Trimming removed 1 base from V and 6 bases from J, with 10 bases in between. CDR3 bases: TGCAGTGCTAGAGGTGAGGGTCCCGAGCAGTACTTC. Residues: CSARGEGPEQYF.

This chain links TRBV14 with TRBJ2-5; TRBD2 might be the D (6 bases). V lost 2 bases, J lost 5 bases, and 15 bases lay in between. The CDR3 has 15 residues. From germline, CDR1 is SGHDN and CDR2 FVKESK. The CDR3, as DNA: TGTGCCAGCAGCCAACCGGGGGACCGATGGGAGACCCAGTACTTC. It specifies CASSQPGDRWETQYF.

This clonotype was counted between two and nine times. The junction shows a germline mismatch at one end, possibly a read error. The chain links TRBV11-1 to TRBJ2-3; the match to TRBD2 covers 10 bases. The CDR3 consists of 18 residues. Per germline, CDR1 SGHAT and CDR2 FQDESV (reference sequence). The CDR3 DNA reads TGTGCCAGCAGCTTAGGGCCTAGCGGGAGTATCGGTTCAGACACGCAGTATTTT. It specifies CASSLGPSGSIGSDTQYF.

This sequence joins TRBV11-2 and TRBJ1-1; no firm D call. With 3 bases removed from V and 5 bases from J, the gap between germline ends came to 13 bases. The CDR3 loop spans 14 amino acids. CDR1 and CDR2 from the germline V gene are SGHAT and FQNNGV. The CDR3, as DNA: TGTGCCAGCAGCTTCTCGGGGTGGAGTACTGAAGCTTTCTTT. This sequence encodes CASSFSGWSTEAFF. The full variable domain, with the rest looked up from reference TRBV11-2 and TRBJ1-1, is EAGVAQSPRYKIIEKRQSVAFWCNPISGHATLYWYQQILGQGPKLLIQFQNNGVVDDSQLPKDRFSAERLKGVDSTLKIQPAKLEDSAVYLCASSFSGWSTEAFFGQGTRLTVV.

The CDR3 loop reads CASSEWATGERDYNEQFF. In DNA, the CDR3 is TGTGCCAGCAGTGAATGGGCCACAGGGGAGAGGGACTACAATGAGCAGTTCTTC. This sequence joins TRBV25-1 and TRBJ2-1; 7 nucleotides align to TRBD1. The CDR3 extends over 18 amino acids. V lost 1 base to trimming and J lost 3 bases; unmatched junction nucleotides: 12. CDR1 MGHDK and CDR2 SYGVNS come from the germline V gene.

The chain combines TRBV20-1 with TRBJ2-1; D perhaps matches TRBD1 (6 bases). This CDR3 has 15 residues. V shed 0 bases and J shed 9 bases, with 18 bases lying between them. CDR1 DFQATT and CDR2 SNEGSKA come from the germline V gene (reference sequence). For the CDR3, the DNA is TGCAGTGCTAGAGACCGGGGTTCCAGGGGCCCTGAGCAGTTCTTC. It codes for CSARDRGSRGPEQFF.

The rearrangement joins TRBV2 to TRBJ2-6, with D uncertain. Germline CDR1 is SNHLY and CDR2 is FYNNEI. Trimming cost V 3 bases and J 0 bases, with 12 bases left between them. The CDR3 totals 17 residues. The CDR3 nucleotides are TGTGCCAGCAGTGATGGGCAGGCCTTCTCTGGGGCCAACGTCCTGACTTTC. The encoded protein is CASSDGQAFSGANVLTF.

This chain uses TRBV12-3 or TRBV12-4 with TRBJ1-3, with D tentatively TRBD1 (5 bases). The CDR3 is 15 amino acids. V was trimmed by 3 bases and J by 2 bases, leaving 11 bases between them. DNA for the CDR3: TGTGCCAGCAGTTTTCAGGGTTCAGCTGGAAACACCATATATTTT. It yields the protein CASSFQGSAGNTIYF.

This chain uses TRBV6-5 with TRBJ2-3; the D is unclear. Germline CDR1 is MNHEY and CDR2 is SVGAGI. Trimming removed 2 bases at V and 2 bases at J, with 14 bases between. The CDR3 consists of 16 residues. CDR3 DNA: TGTGCCAGCAGTTACGTGGCAGCCCCGAACACAGATACGCAGTATTTT. Translating gives CASSYVAAPNTDTQYF.

V usage is TRBV12-3 or TRBV12-4 and J usage is TRBJ2-1; D remains unclear. This CDR3 contains 16 residues. V was pared by 5 bases and J by 2 bases, with 16 bases between. CDR3 sequence: CASSAPMMSPYNEQFF. Written as DNA, the CDR3 is TGTGCCAGCAGTGCCCCCATGATGTCACCCTACAATGAGCAGTTCTTC.